One sample yielded the 24 T cell receptor beta chains listed below, sequenced in a study of response to subunit inactivated influenza vaccine. TCRdb fed the RT-PCR reads into MiXCR, producing one record per CDR3 protein. The table records 180,000 or so distinct CDR3 sequences, over 9.5% of them present only once. This sample was shared with a second study, whose subject was T cells expressing NK-cell markers. That work states: TCR beta libraries carry UMIs added by 5'RACE template switching.

The input for sequencing was CD8+ T cells sorted from PBMCs, taken 11 to 12 days after vaccination. These receptors were taken from a man between 45 and 60 years old who received an inactivated influenza vaccine.

The chain uses TRBV7-9 and TRBJ2-1; 8 bases align to TRBD2. V was clipped by 4 bases and J by 8 bases; unmatched bases: 1. This CDR3 is built from 12 residues. Germline V lookup: CDR1 SEHNR, CDR2 FQNEAQ (reference sequence). CDR3 DNA sequence: TGTGCCAGCAGCTCGGGGGGGTATGAGCAGTTCTTC. Translated: CASSSGGYEQFF.

The CDR3 DNA follows: TGTGCCAGCAGCCTAGGGACAAGAGCTGGGGCCAACGTCCTGACTTTC. Protein: CASSLGTRAGANVLTF. The gene calls are TRBV7-9 and TRBJ2-6; the D gene is possibly TRBD1 (6 bases). CDR1 and CDR2 from the germline V gene are SEHNR and FQNEAQ (reference sequence). With 5 bases removed from V and 2 bases from J, the gap between germline ends came to 13 bases. This CDR3 has 16 residues.

The chain joins TRBV6-5 to TRBJ2-3; D gene uncertain. The CDR3 consists of 15 residues. Germline lookup yields CDR1 MNHEY and CDR2 SVGAGI. Trimming left V 0 bases short and J 7 bases short, with 14 bases between. The CDR3 nucleotides read TGTGCCAGCAGTTACTCGAAAATCTTCCTTCATACGCAGTATTTT. This sequence encodes CASSYSKIFLHTQYF.

DNA for the CDR3: TGTGCCATCAGTGAGTCGGATAACTACAATGAGCAGTTCTTC. Translating it yields CAISESDNYNEQFF. The chain recombines TRBV10-3 with TRBJ2-1; no clear D gene. The CDR3 loop spans 14 amino acids. The V gene's germline CDR1 is ENHRY and CDR2 SYGVKD. The ends were cut back, 0 bases at V and 3 bases at J, with 6 bases in the middle.

This chain joins TRBV20-1 and TRBJ1-1; 7 bases align to TRBD1. Germline CDR1 DFQATT, CDR2 SNEGSKA (reference sequence). The CDR3 is 15 residues long. After removal of 1 base from V and 1 base from J, the junction contained 6 bases not matched to a gene. The CDR3 nucleotides are TGCAGTGCTAGAGCAGCCGGGACAGCGAACACTGAAGCTTTCTTT. The encoded protein is CSARAAGTANTEAFF.

This clonotype was seen ten or more times. The genes are TRBV28 and TRBJ2-3; D is possibly TRBD2 (5 bases). Trimming took off 2 bases at V and 0 bases at J, with 12 bases between the two ends. The CDR3 is 16 amino acids. CDR1 is MDHEN and CDR2 is SYDVKM in the germline V gene. The CDR3 nucleotides are TGTGCCAGCAGTTTAATGTCTAGCAGTAGCACAGATACGCAGTATTTT. Amino acids: CASSLMSSSSTDTQYF.

The J gene is TRBJ1-2, the V gene TRBV4-3, with 9 bases aligning to TRBD1. Trimming took 1 base from V and 4 from J; bases not matched to a gene: 4. Germline V gives CDR1 LGHNA, CDR2 YSLEER. The CDR3 length is 15 residues. The CDR3 loop reads CASSQAPGQGYGYTF. CDR3 DNA sequence: TGCGCCAGCAGCCAAGCCCCGGGACAGGGCTATGGCTACACCTTC.

In this sample, this clonotype turned up a few times. CDR3 coding DNA: TGTGCCACCAGTGATTTGTCGCAGGGTAGCGAGCAGTACTTC. As protein: CATSDLSQGSEQYF. This chain links TRBV24-1 with TRBJ2-7; tentatively, D is TRBD1 (5 bases). CDR1 and CDR2 (germline): KGHDR, SFDVKD. The CDR3 has 14 amino acids. Trimming left V 0 bases short and J 6 bases short, with 11 bases between.

The chain is built from TRBV29-1 and TRBJ2-3, with 12 bases fitting TRBD2. The CDR3 runs to 16 residues. CDR1 SQVTM and CDR2 ANQGSEA come from the germline V gene. Trimming cost V 4 bases and J 0 bases; bases outside gene matches: 5. The CDR3 reads CSVGLAGAASTDTQYF. DNA of the CDR3: TGCAGCGTTGGACTAGCGGGAGCGGCTAGCACAGATACGCAGTATTTT.

CDR3 DNA: TGTGCCAGCAGCGGACTAGCGATGAGCTCCTACAATGAGCAGTTCTTC. This codes for CASSGLAMSSYNEQFF. The chain links TRBV14 to TRBJ2-1; 9 nucleotides agree with TRBD2. There are 16 residues in the CDR3. With V trimmed by 5 bases and J by 0 bases, 5 bases remained unmatched. CDR1 is SGHDN and CDR2 is FVKESK in the germline V gene. The entire variable domain, with the rest obtained from reference TRBV14 and TRBJ2-1, is as follows: EAGVTQFPSHSVIEKGQTVTLRCDPISGHDNLYWYRRVMGKEIKFLLHFVKESKQDESGMPNNRFLAERTGGTYSTLKVQPAELEDSGVYFCASSGLAMSSYNEQFFGPGTRLTVL.

This clonotype came up a few times. V is TRBV20-1 and J is TRBJ2-7; 11 bases fit TRBD2. The CDR3 sequence is 15 residues long. CDR1 is DFQATT and CDR2 is SNEGSKA in the germline V gene (reference sequence). Trimming removed 1 base from V and 3 bases from J; junction bases left unmatched: 5. CDR3 loop: CSARATLAGGYEQYF. In nucleotides, the CDR3 is TGCAGTGCTAGAGCGACGCTAGCGGGAGGCTACGAGCAGTACTTC.

The chain recombines TRBV5-5 with TRBJ2-7; 8 nucleotides agree with TRBD1. The germline V gene has CDR1 SGHKS and CDR2 YYEKEE (reference sequence). The CDR3 spans 15 residues. V was pared by 4 bases and J by 5 bases, with 11 bases of the junction left unmatched. This CDR3 is CASSRFQGAQNEQYF. The CDR3 bases are TGTGCCAGCAGCCGCTTCCAGGGGGCGCAGAACGAGCAGTACTTC. Complete variable domain (other parts from reference TRBV5-5 and TRBJ2-7): DAGVTQSPTHLIKTRGQQVTLRCSPISGHKSVSWYQQVLGQGPQFIFQYYEKEERGRGNFPDRFSARQFPNYSSELNVNALLLGDSALYLCASSRFQGAQNEQYFGPGTRLTVT.

This clonotype was seen more than once but under ten times. The CDR3 here is CASSPRPGGTDTQYF. CDR3 in DNA: TGTGCCAGCAGCCCCCGACCGGGAGGCACAGATACGCAGTATTTT. The V call is TRBV7-9, the J call TRBJ2-3, with D maybe TRBD2 (6 bases). V lost 5 bases, J lost 1 base, and 13 bases lay in between. Germline lookup yields CDR1 SEHNR and CDR2 FQNEAQ (reference sequence). This CDR3 spans 15 amino acids. Combining the CDR3 with reference TRBV7-9 and TRBJ2-3 gives the whole variable domain DTGVSQNPRHKITKRGQNVTFRCDPISEHNRLYWYRQTLGQGPEFLTYFQNEAQLEKSRLLSDRFSAERPKGSFSTLEIQRTEQGDSAMYLCASSPRPGGTDTQYFGPGTRLTVL.

The genes are TRBV2 and TRBJ2-1; unclear D gene. V lost 5 bases and J lost 8, with 13 bases in between. The V gene's germline CDR1 is SNHLY and CDR2 FYNNEI. The CDR3 length is 13 residues. CDR3 sequence: CASSLRTRDEQFF. Written as DNA, the CDR3 is TGTGCCAGCAGTCTAAGAACACGCGATGAGCAGTTCTTC.

This clonotype showed up just a few times. V usage is TRBV3-1 and J usage is TRBJ2-7; TRBD2 is a possible D gene (6 bases). The V gene lost 4 bases and the J gene lost 3 bases, with 16 bases spanning the gap. The CDR3 is 15 residues long. Germline V gives CDR1 LGHDT, CDR2 YNNKEL (reference sequence). The CDR3 sequence: CASSPRLGINYEQYF. In DNA, the CDR3 is TGTGCCAGCAGCCCCCGACTAGGGATTAACTACGAGCAGTACTTC.

J is TRBJ2-1 and V is TRBV28; 16 bases agree with TRBD2. Trimming removed 8 bases from V and 7 bases from J; junction bases left unmatched: 5. Germline CDR1 MDHEN, CDR2 SYDVKM. The CDR3 length is 15 residues. CDR3 DNA: TGTGCCAGCTTCGGGACTAGCGGGAGGGTAAATGAGCAGTTCTTC. Its translation: CASFGTSGRVNEQFF. Complete variable domain (other parts from reference TRBV28 and TRBJ2-1): DVKVTQSSRYLVKRTGEKVFLECVQDMDHENMFWYRQDPGLGLRLIYFSYDVKMKEKGDIPEGYSVSREKKERFSLILESASTNQTSMYLCASFGTSGRVNEQFFGPGTRLTVL.

In its sample, this clonotype was seen a few times. This chain links TRBV12-3 or TRBV12-4 with TRBJ2-6; no definite D call. The CDR3 is 13 amino acids. Trimming left V 3 bases short and J 5 bases short, with 5 bases between. For the CDR3, the DNA is TGTGCCAGCAGTTTCATCTGGGCCAACGTCCTGACTTTC. Protein sequence: CASSFIWANVLTF.

The chain recombines TRBV11-2 with TRBJ2-1; perhaps TRBD2 as D (6 bases). This CDR3 has 18 residues. Germline loops: CDR1 SGHAT, CDR2 FQNNGV. Trimming shortened V by 0 bases and J by 0 bases, and 15 bases separated the two germline ends. CDR3 coding DNA: TGTGCCAGCAGCTTAGATCTTGCGGGGACGTCCTCCTACAATGAGCAGTTCTTC. Its protein product is CASSLDLAGTSSYNEQFF.

This clonotype has at least ten counts. The chain recombines TRBV4-1 with TRBJ2-2; D could derive from TRBD1 or TRBD2 (5 bases each). The V end lost 4 bases, the J end lost 7 bases, and 13 bases lay between the germline ends. The germline V gene has CDR1 MGHRA and CDR2 YSYEKL. This CDR3 is built from 14 residues. CDR3 residues: CASSRGAGGGELFF. In nucleotides, the CDR3 is TGCGCCAGCAGCCGAGGGGCTGGGGGCGGGGAGCTGTTTTTT.

This clonotype was recorded at least ten times. V usage is TRBV5-1 and J usage is TRBJ2-7; D uncertain. The CDR3 runs to 12 residues. Germline V gene lookup returns CDR1 SGHRS and CDR2 YFSETQ. The V end lost 0 bases, the J end lost 5 bases, and 6 bases lay between the germline ends. The CDR3 reads CASSLALDEQYF. DNA of the CDR3: TGCGCCAGCAGCTTGGCCCTAGACGAGCAGTACTTC.

The rearrangement uses TRBV29-1 and TRBJ2-2, with 15 bases fitting TRBD2. CDR3 length: 17 residues. Germline lookup yields CDR1 SQVTM and CDR2 ANQGSEA. V shed 3 bases, J shed 0 bases, and the junction held 2 bases outside the gene matches. CDR3 sequence reads: CSVEGLAGGSNTGELFF. CDR3 nucleotide sequence: TGCAGCGTTGAGGGACTAGCGGGGGGTTCGAACACCGGGGAGCTGTTTTTT.

This clonotype has more than one count but fewer than ten. V gene TRBV3-1 combines with J gene TRBJ1-2, with D perhaps matching TRBD1 (5 bases). The V end was cut by 1 base, the J end by 4 bases, with 13 bases between. In germline, CDR1 is LGHDT, CDR2 YNNKEL (reference sequence). The CDR3 has 15 amino acids. DNA for the CDR3: TGTGCCAGCAGCCAAGTCGCACAGGCGCCCTATGGCTACACCTTC. Amino acid sequence: CASSQVAQAPYGYTF.

This clonotype was seen only a few times. The V call is TRBV4-3, the J call TRBJ2-5; 9 bases agree with TRBD2. Trimming cost V 0 bases and J 2 bases; bases outside gene matches: 7. The CDR3 covers 17 residues. Germline V CDR1 and CDR2: LGHNA, YSLEER. For the CDR3, the DNA is TGCGCCAGCAGCCAAGACGGCGGGGGGGACGAACAAGAGACCCAGTACTTC. It encodes CASSQDGGGDEQETQYF.

The gene calls are TRBV29-1 and TRBJ2-2; D not certain. This CDR3 spans 12 amino acids. The germline CDR1 and CDR2 sequences are SQVTM and ANQGSEA. With 5 bases removed from V and 3 bases from J, the gap between germline ends came to 7 bases. CDR3 DNA: TGCAGCGTTCCTCGGGACACCGGGGAGCTGTTTTTT. The encoded protein is CSVPRDTGELFF.